The clone carrying this T cell receptor beta chain came up many times. Its target is not known. This specimen belongs to a study of T-cell memory formation after mild COVID-19. Whole-study results and caveats: Later expanders leaned CD4+, whereas day 15 to 85 contracting clones were balanced CD4/CD8.

From germline, CDR1 is SGHDT and CDR2 YYEEEE. V dropped 0 bases and J dropped 4; count of bases not matched to a gene: 2. CDR3 size: 14 residues. Each CDR3 protein gets one entry after TCRdb re-called the 5' RACE reads with MiXCR. Among about 170,000 distinct CDR3 sequences listed, roughly 13% were seen once. This sequence originates from a man younger than 35 who had mild COVID-19 (a few samples of this study predate the infection). Cell type and time point are not known. The rearrangement links TRBV5-6 to TRBJ1-2; TRBD1 matches 8 bases. The material sequenced was PBMCs or a T cell subset sorted from them (not recorded which). The CDR3: CASSLAGGGYGYTF. DNA for the CDR3: TGTGCCAGCAGCTTGGCAGGGGGCGGCTATGGCTACACCTTC.